A few counts support the clone carrying this T cell receptor beta chain. Generated by immunoSEQ multiplex PCR, the TCRdb table keeps only in-frame clones and is missing some. The table records more than 100,000 clones, around 88% of them present only once. This sample is part of a study of blood T cell repertoires in COVID-19. Study details: PBMCs, B-cell-depleted T cells, or T cells were the source of the cDNA or gDNA that made up the material.

The V and J ends lost 3 bases and 1 base, in that order; junction bases with no gene match: 3. Germline assignment: CDR1 GTSNPN and CDR2 SVGIG (reference sequence). The CDR3 runs to 13 residues. The TCR comes from a man aged 50 or older with active or convalescent COVID-19. The V call is TRBV30, the J call TRBJ2-7; 7 bases are shared with TRBD1. Sequencing input: peripheral blood. The CDR3 DNA is TGTGCCTGGAGCGAGGGACAGTCCTACGAGCAGTACTTC. Translating it yields CAWSEGQSYEQYF.